This TCR beta chain originates from a study of long-term antiretroviral therapy in people with HIV. Study conclusions and caveats: Collection of the blood took place between about 2004 and 2017. The ART regimens in use then may have been less effective than current ones. Repertoires with HIV possessed tighter CDR3 length spans than those of controls. Although diversity increased after ART, it remained lower than in transplant donor controls.

Samples were assayed with immunoSEQ v3.0 at survey level. TCRdb keeps only in-frame clones here, not all; method: immunoSEQ multiplex PCR. The repertoire holds 30,000 or so clones, with around 74% as singletons. V was shortened by 0 bases and J by 5 bases, with 17 bases between the two germline ends. The CDR3 consists of 16 residues. The germline V gene has CDR1 SGHRS and CDR2 YFSETQ. With respect to this clone: Its antigen is unidentified.

The chain carries TRBV5-1 and TRBJ1-1; D remains unclear. The TCR originated in a man aged 45-60 years with HIV. The starting material was unsorted PBMCs, obtained 3 years after starting antiretroviral therapy. DNA for the CDR3: TGCGCCAGCAGCTTGGCATGGCGGGTGGCGGATACTGAAGCTTTCTTT. Translation: CASSLAWRVADTEAFF.